This paragraph covers one T cell receptor (beta chain) sequence. Antigen unknown. After removal of 10 bases from V and 9 bases from J, the junction contained 15 bases not matched to a gene. The CDR3 extends over 14 amino acids. Germline CDR1 and CDR2: SNHLY and FYNNEI. The data derive from a study of CD4+ T cells in melanoma. The study's findings and limits: Diverse differentiation states were reported for melanoma neoantigen-specific CD4+ T cells. CD8+ T cell, macrophage and B cell function reportedly correlated with neoantigen-specific CD4+ T cells.

The repertoire was sequenced with immunoSEQ multiplex PCR; TCRdb's copy has only in-frame clones and lacks some. The table shows approximately 14,000 clones, with less than 70% occurring only once. Sequencing was performed on cells from a culture (not recorded whether cultured in vitro). The gene calls are TRBV2 and TRBJ1-5, with 7 positions matching TRBD1. The receptor's source is a human donor with melanoma. The CDR3 nucleotides read TGTGCCACCAACGACAGGGCAAGGGTTCGGCCCCAGCATTTT. As protein: CATNDRARVRPQHF.